The clone carrying this T cell receptor beta chain was observed a handful of times. Its specificity is not known. The CDR3 loop spans 16 amino acids. The germline V and J ends were trimmed by 1 base and 0 bases, with 12 bases remaining between them. Germline-derived CDR1 and CDR2 are LGHDT and YNNKEL (reference sequence). The source of the sample is a study of T cell responses to AZD1222 COVID-19 vaccine. Points from the study as a whole: Across the whole spike, CD4 TCRs peaked at regions 160-218 and 743-854.

Produced via immunoSEQ multiplex PCR; TCRdb's table is partial and in-frame only. The table has approximately 75,000 clones, roughly 87% seen once; the top ten hold roughly 18%. Sample: peripheral blood, taken 28 days after the second AZD1222 dose. The receptor was isolated from an adult who received the AZD1222 COVID-19 vaccine. The chain combines TRBV3-1 (or the pseudogene TRBV3-2) with TRBJ1-1; possibly TRBD1 for D (6 bases). The CDR3 DNA reads as TGTGCCAGCAGCCAAGTCATGGGGGCAATGAACACTGAAGCTTTCTTT. Encoded protein: CASSQVMGAMNTEAFF.